This T cell receptor (beta chain) is from a study of T-cell reconstitution after alpha-beta-depleted transplantation in children. For TCRbeta, the library was prepared with unique molecular identifiers. MiXCR was run by TCRdb on the PCR reads, yielding one entry per CDR3 protein. The table has over 70,000 distinct CDR3 sequences, more than 7% seen once. The CDR3 spans 12 residues. Between the trimmed V and J ends, which lost 5 bases and 2 bases, there was a span of 7 bases. The clonotype originates from a human donor who donated a stem cell graft to a child with congenital amegakaryocytic thrombocytopenia. This chain joins TRBV12-3 or TRBV12-4 and TRBJ2-7; D is unclear. This specimen consisted of PBMCs from the stem cell graft donor, obtained from the stem cell graft. The CDR3 bases are TGTGCCAGCAGTCTTGTTCCCTACGAGCAGTACTTC. Translated, it gives CASSLVPYEQYF.